Reported below is one T cell receptor (beta chain). Its specificity is not known. Other DNA sequences from this sample encode an identical CDR3 as well. TCRdb's table, derived via immunoSEQ multiplex PCR, lists solely in-frame clones and lacks some. The data show approximately 1.9 million clones, with roughly 93% seen just once and around 1.8% held by the top ten. The V gene's germline CDR1 is MRHNA and CDR2 SNTAGT. The trim removed 5 bases at V and 7 bases at J, leaving 8 bases unmatched. The CDR3 is 15 amino acids. The data are from a study of shared clonotypes between healthy human individuals. Study-wide context: Aged between 18 and 49, the donors were a couple of women and a few men. Findings and caveats of the study: Genetic and exposure-history diversity was limited by the small donor number.

Naivety among CD8 cells was defined by CD45RO negativity and positive CCR7 selection, thereby excluding terminally differentiated effector memory CD45RA+ cells. V is TRBV6-4 and J is TRBJ2-1, with 10 nucleotides matching TRBD2. Sequenced: naive CD8+ T cells from PBMCs. The source is a young man in good health. Some clones in this sample may be carry-over from other donors' samples. The CDR3 DNA follows: TGTGCCAGCAGTCAAGCGGGAGGGCCGGGTAATGAGCAGTTCTTC. Translation: CASSQAGGPGNEQFF.